This passage covers 25 T cell receptor beta chains from one sample sequenced in a study of blood T cell repertoires in COVID-19. The table came from immunoSEQ multiplex PCR; TCRdb's copy has only in-frame clones and leaves some out. This table holds some 180,000 clones, roughly 81% found once. The sequenced material came from peripheral blood. The receptor source for this set is a woman of 80 years or more with COVID-19, enrolled during active disease.

This chain links TRBV7-9 with TRBJ1-2, with 7 bases fitting TRBD1. The ends lost 1 base at V and 5 bases at J; junction bases unmatched: 7. Germline CDR1 is SEHNR and CDR2 is FQNEAQ (reference sequence). CDR3 length: 15 amino acids. The CDR3 protein is CASSLGQGSQYGYTF. The CDR3 region has the DNA TGTGCCAGCAGCTTAGGACAGGGCAGTCAGTATGGCTACACCTTC. Variable domain in full (rest from reference TRBV7-9 and TRBJ1-2): DTGVSQNPRHKITKRGQNVTFRCDPISEHNRLYWYRQTLGQGPEFLTYFQNEAQLEKSRLLSDRFSAERPKGSFSTLEIQRTEQGDSAMYLCASSLGQGSQYGYTFGSGTRLTVV.

The chain is built from TRBV7-3 and TRBJ2-5, with D possibly TRBD1 on 6 matching bases. Germline-derived CDR1 and CDR2 are SGHTA and FQGTGA. This CDR3 contains 14 residues. Trimming took 5 bases from V and 0 from J, leaving 10 bases between them. The CDR3 region is CASSPDSYQETQYF. Written as DNA, the CDR3 is TGTGCCAGCAGCCCGGACAGTTACCAAGAGACCCAGTACTTC.

The chain links TRBV3-1 (or the pseudogene TRBV3-2) to TRBJ2-5; D not resolved. V lost 4 bases, J lost 5 bases, and 11 bases lay in between. This CDR3 spans 13 amino acids. The germline V gene encodes CDR1 LGHDT and CDR2 YNNKEL (reference sequence). CDR3 residues: CASSRLLRETQYF. In DNA, the CDR3 is TGTGCCAGCAGCCGACTCCTGCGGGAGACCCAGTACTTC.

The chain has TRBV3-1 (or the pseudogene TRBV3-2) and TRBJ2-7; 11 nucleotides line up with TRBD1. In germline, CDR1 is LGHDT, CDR2 YNNKEL (reference sequence). The CDR3 is made up of 14 amino acids. V shed 8 bases, J shed 6 bases, and the junction held 9 bases outside the gene matches. This CDR3 is CASGVFGTGGEQYF. As DNA, the CDR3 is TGTGCCAGCGGTGTCTTTGGGACAGGGGGCGAGCAGTACTTC.

The chain is built from TRBV5-1 and TRBJ2-1; D may be TRBD1 (5 bases). V lost 3 bases, J lost 5 bases, and 12 bases lay in between. Looked up from germline, CDR1 is SGHRS and CDR2 is YFSETQ. This CDR3 spans 14 amino acids. This CDR3 reads CASSSMQGNNEQFF. The CDR3 region has the DNA TGCGCCAGCAGCTCAATGCAGGGCAACAATGAGCAGTTCTTC.

The chain employs TRBV11-3 and TRBJ2-2, with 7 bases matching TRBD1. V shed 3 bases, J shed 5 bases, and the junction held 3 bases outside the gene matches. CDR1 and CDR2 from the germline V gene are SGHNT and YENEEA. This CDR3 has 14 residues. CDR3 DNA: TGTGCCAGCAGCTTCCTCAGGGGGACCGGGGAGCTGTTTTTT. Translation gives CASSFLRGTGELFF.

The chain couples TRBV6-5 to TRBJ1-1; TRBD1 matches 7 bases. The V gene's germline CDR1 is MNHEY and CDR2 SVGAGI. Trimming took 5 bases from V and 4 from J; bases not matched to a gene: 7. This CDR3 has 14 residues. CDR3 loop: CASSQWTGGTEAFF. The CDR3 DNA reads TGTGCCAGCAGTCAGTGGACAGGTGGCACTGAAGCTTTCTTT.

V gene TRBV18 combines with J gene TRBJ2-1, with D possibly TRBD1 on 6 matching bases. V was cut by 9 bases and J by 3 bases, with 15 bases left in between. Germline V gene lookup returns CDR1 KGHSH and CDR2 LQKENI. This CDR3 is built from 14 residues. CDR3 in DNA: TGTGCCAGTACTAATAGGACAGTCTACAATGAGCAGTTCTTC. Its protein is CASTNRTVYNEQFF.

The V and J genes are TRBV29-1 and TRBJ2-7, with no clear D. This CDR3 contains 12 residues. V was shortened by 5 bases and J by 2 bases, with 10 bases between the two germline ends. CDR1 is SQVTM, CDR2 ANQGSEA, per germline. In DNA, the CDR3 is TGCAGCGTTCTTGTAGCCACCTACGAGCAGTACTTC. Translating it yields CSVLVATYEQYF.

The chain has TRBV19 and TRBJ1-4, with 12 bases identical to TRBD1. The CDR3 is made up of 16 amino acids. The germline CDR1 and CDR2 sequences are LNHDA and SQIVND (reference sequence). After removal of 7 bases from V and 4 bases from J, the junction contained 7 bases not matched to a gene. The CDR3 is CASKPGQGAYNEKLFF. Written as DNA, the CDR3 is TGTGCCAGTAAGCCGGGACAGGGGGCGTATAATGAAAAACTGTTTTTT.

The chain combines TRBV7-9 with TRBJ1-1; no reliable D call. The germline V and J ends were trimmed by 5 bases and 8 bases, with 15 bases remaining between them. The CDR3 runs to 13 residues. Germline V gene data show CDR1 as SEHNR and CDR2 as FQNEAQ (reference sequence). The CDR3 nucleotides read TGTGCCAGCAGCCCCTCCGTGAGCCTGGAAGCTTTCTTT. Translating gives CASSPSVSLEAFF.

The genes are TRBV18 and TRBJ2-5, with TRBD2 as a possible D gene (5 bases). CDR1 KGHSH and CDR2 LQKENI come from the germline V gene. CDR3 length equals 14 residues. V was pared by 3 bases and J by 5 bases, with 13 bases between. The CDR3 bases are TGTGCCAGCTCACCCCGTAGTTCGGGGGAGACCCAGTACTTC. It yields the protein CASSPRSSGETQYF.

The V and J genes are TRBV28 and TRBJ1-5; the D is unclear. Trimming removed 8 bases from V and 0 bases from J, with 11 bases in between. The germline CDR1 and CDR2 sequences are MDHEN and SYDVKM. This CDR3 comprises 14 residues. The CDR3 here is CASAPWHSNQPQHF. CDR3 in DNA: TGTGCCAGCGCACCTTGGCATAGCAATCAGCCCCAGCATTTT.

This chain links TRBV14 with TRBJ1-4; D perhaps matches TRBD1 (6 bases). The V and J ends lost 5 bases and 8 bases respectively, with 18 bases between them. The CDR3 is 15 residues long. The V gene's germline CDR1 is SGHDN and CDR2 FVKESK. The chain's CDR3 is CASSSRTETLEKLFF. For the CDR3, the DNA is TGTGCCAGCAGCTCCCGGACAGAGACCTTGGAAAAACTGTTTTTT.

The chain combines TRBV18 with TRBJ1-4; no clear D. The CDR3 is 15 amino acids. Germline V gene data show CDR1 as KGHSH and CDR2 as LQKENI. Deletions cut 1 base from V and 0 bases from J, with 6 bases between. CDR3 DNA sequence: TGTGCCAGCTCACCACTCCCTGCAACTAATGAAAAACTGTTTTTT. This translates into CASSPLPATNEKLFF.

In its sample, this clone was seen a few times. CDR3 bases: TGTGCCAGCAGCGTAGTGTTTAGGGGCGCGGACAATGAGCAGTTCTTC. Translating it yields CASSVVFRGADNEQFF. The chain recombines TRBV9 with TRBJ2-1, with a possible D match to TRBD1 (5 bases). The CDR3 extends over 16 amino acids. Trimming took off 0 bases at V and 5 bases at J, with 15 bases between the two ends. Germline CDR1 SGDLS, CDR2 YYNGEE.

The chain joins TRBV18 to TRBJ2-7; 10 positions match TRBD1. Germline V gives CDR1 KGHSH, CDR2 LQKENI. CDR3 length: 14 residues. The J segment lost 6 bases and the V segment lost 4 bases, leaving 6 bases of the junction unmatched. This CDR3 is CASSRGTGEGEQYF. CDR3 nucleotide sequence: TGTGCCAGCTCACGGGGGACAGGGGAGGGCGAGCAGTACTTC.

The V call is TRBV7-3, the J call TRBJ2-1; 8 nucleotides align to TRBD2. Per germline, CDR1 SGHTA and CDR2 FQGTGA. J lost 5 bases, V lost 5 bases, and 11 bases had no gene match. This CDR3 region has 16 residues. In DNA, the CDR3 is TGTGCCAGCAGCCCGACGCGGGCGGGAGGAGACAATGAGCAGTTCTTC. Translated: CASSPTRAGGDNEQFF.

V and J are TRBV18 and TRBJ2-3; 11 nucleotides match TRBD2. The CDR3 covers 18 residues. J was trimmed by 0 bases and V by 1 base; bases with no gene match: 6. Germline V CDR1 and CDR2: KGHSH, LQKENI. The CDR3 is CASSPLLTSGASTDTQYF. CDR3 sequence (DNA): TGTGCCAGCTCACCACTCCTGACTAGCGGGGCTAGCACAGATACGCAGTATTTT.

The chain uses TRBV2 and TRBJ1-2, with 9 nucleotides matching TRBD1. The trim removed 5 bases at V and 0 bases at J, leaving 4 bases unmatched. Germline CDR1 and CDR2: SNHLY and FYNNEI. The CDR3 runs 15 residues. The CDR3 nucleotides are TGTGCCAGCAGTCAACAGGGGGCGCCTAACTATGGCTACACCTTC. Its translation: CASSQQGAPNYGYTF. The full variable domain, its missing parts supplied by reference TRBV2 and TRBJ1-2, is EPEVTQTPSHQVTQMGQEVILRCVPISNHLYFYWYRQILGQKVEFLVSFYNNEISEKSEIFDDQFSVERPDGSNFTLKIRSTKLEDSAMYFCASSQQGAPNYGYTFGSGTRLTVV.

This clone was recorded a few times. The rearrangement joins TRBV4-2 to TRBJ1-2, with 9 bases that match TRBD1. V shed 3 bases and J 4 bases; nucleotides not matched to a gene: 9. From germline, CDR1 is LGHNA and CDR2 YNFKEQ. The CDR3 runs 16 residues. CDR3 amino acids: CASSHSGTGLGYGYTF. DNA for the CDR3: TGTGCCAGCAGCCATTCCGGGACAGGGCTTGGCTATGGCTACACCTTC.

The chain carries TRBV28 and TRBJ1-2; no firm D call. The V end was cut by 5 bases, the J end by 3 bases, with 7 bases between. CDR1 and CDR2 from the germline V gene are MDHEN and SYDVKM. This CDR3 is built from 12 residues. CDR3 loop: CASSPTHYGYTF. The DNA for the CDR3 is TGTGCCAGCAGTCCTACTCACTATGGCTACACCTTC.

J is TRBJ1-5 and V is TRBV27; a possible D gene is TRBD1 (6 bases). The CDR3 extends over 14 amino acids. Germline V CDR1 and CDR2: MNHEY, SMNVEV (reference sequence). V dropped 5 bases and J dropped 7 bases, with 15 bases sitting between them. The chain's CDR3 is CASSARGQGQPQHF. CDR3 sequence (DNA): TGTGCCAGCAGTGCCAGGGGACAAGGACAGCCCCAGCATTTT.

The J gene is TRBJ2-2, the V gene TRBV27, with TRBD2 matching over 8 bases. The junction had 17 bases not matched to a gene; V was cut back by 6 bases and J by 5 bases. This CDR3 contains 18 residues. Germline V CDR1 and CDR2: MNHEY, SMNVEV (reference sequence). This CDR3 is CASRGAQLAGGLTGELFF. DNA of the CDR3: TGTGCCAGCAGGGGGGCACAGCTGGCGGGAGGATTAACCGGGGAGCTGTTTTTT.

The table lists this clone with a few counts. This chain links TRBV7-8 with TRBJ1-1; 9 bases fit TRBD1. CDR3 size: 13 residues. CDR1 and CDR2 from the germline V gene are SGHVS and FQNEAQ. The ends lost 1 base at V and 8 bases at J; junction bases unmatched: 2. This chain's CDR3 is CASSLDRGREAFF. CDR3 bases: TGTGCCAGCAGCTTAGACAGGGGGCGCGAAGCTTTCTTT.